Sequencing of this T cell receptor beta chain was carried out in a study of shared clonotypes between healthy human individuals. Note on this clone: Its antigen remains unknown.

Sequencing used immunoSEQ multiplex PCR; TCRdb keeps in-frame clones, though not all of them. Counted here are more than 200,000 clones, approximately 70% occurring once; the ten biggest clones make up roughly 10%. Points from the study as a whole: Estimated clonotype richness was generally higher in naive than memory subsets.

This CDR3 spans 15 amino acids. Germline V gives CDR1 SGHVS, CDR2 FQNEAQ. V dropped 1 base and J dropped 9 bases, with 16 bases sitting between them. Sequenced: memory CD4+ T cells sorted from blood. Noted subset: CD45RA-negative fraction. The sequence was obtained from a man aged 25 to 40 in good health. This chain connects TRBV7-8 to TRBJ2-1; D unresolved. The CDR3 loop reads CASSLVSMPHAEQFF. The CDR3 nucleotides read TGTGCCAGCAGCTTAGTGTCCATGCCTCATGCTGAGCAGTTCTTC.